This T cell receptor (beta chain) emerged from a study of PD-1 blockade in classical Hodgkin lymphoma. Study-level results: The study reported lower baseline TCR diversity in newly diagnosed patients than in healthy donors.

This CDR3 is built from 15 residues. Deletions cut 0 bases from V and 4 bases from J, with 12 bases between. CDR1 and CDR2 (germline): MNHEY, SVGAGI. Some clones are missing from TCRdb's copy, which holds only in-frame ones; the method was immunoSEQ multiplex PCR. The table lists about 46,000 clones, around 90% of them singletons. To note about this clone: Antigen specificity is unknown.

Specified time point: newly diagnosed, previously untreated cHL patient sample. The genes are TRBV6-5 and TRBJ1-1, with D possibly being TRBD1 (6 bases). The sequenced material came from peripheral blood mononuclear cells (PBMCs). This clonotype was obtained from a human donor with classical Hodgkin lymphoma. CDR3 nucleotides: TGTGCCAGCAGTTACTCATCCGGGGGGGCCACTGAAGCTTTCTTT. Amino acid sequence: CASSYSSGGATEAFF.